This record looks at one TCR beta chain sequence and its context. Antigen unknown. The length of the CDR3 is 15 residues. Germline V lookup: CDR1 DFQATT, CDR2 SNEGSKA (reference sequence). V was pared by 3 bases and J by 9 bases, with 9 bases of the junction left unmatched. This record belongs to a study of blood T cells in healthy people across ages. For the study at large: About one barcoded TCR beta cDNA was captured per two T cells. Study outcomes and limitations: In these data, TCR beta diversity tracked strongly with naive T cell percentage.

Each of the donors had 8 to 10 milliliters of peripheral blood drawn into EDTA-treated Vacutainer tubes. The second PCR ran about 6 to 12 cycles with a sample-barcoded 5' primer and J-beta primers. TCRdb redid the calling of the 5' RACE reads with MiXCR, one entry per CDR3 protein. The repertoire has over 1,200,000 distinct CDR3 sequences, approximately 59% of them found once; the top ten carry 5% to 7%. The sequence derives from a young man in good health. This chain uses TRBV20-1 with TRBJ2-1; the match to TRBD2 covers 12 bases. The sequencing input was blood. CDR3 bases: TGCAGTGCTAGCCCCGGACTAGCGGGAACGGCTGAGCAGTTCTTC. Translating gives CSASPGLAGTAEQFF.